These 13 T cell receptor beta chains share one sample of origin, sequenced in a study of patients and donors after allogeneic stem cell transplantation. TCRdb itself ran the RT-PCR reads through MiXCR, one entry per CDR3 protein. Here the sample spans 70,000 to 85,000 distinct CDR3 sequences, roughly 29% being singletons. Sequences were obtained from blood, either unsorted or a sorted T cell fraction (not recorded which). These TCRs come from a human donor who was either an allogeneic HSCT recipient or a stem cell or donor lymphocyte infusion donor (not recorded which). It is not recorded whose cells these are; they may come from a transplant donor.

This clonotype was seen many times. The chain links TRBV7-9 to TRBJ2-3, with TRBD1 identical over 9 bases. Losses at the gene ends were 5 bases for V and 3 bases for J; bases not matched to a gene: 9. The CDR3 spans 16 residues. Germline V gene sequence: CDR1 SEHNR, CDR2 FQNEAQ (reference sequence). CDR3 loop: CASSPAGTGRTDTQYF. CDR3 bases: TGTGCCAGCAGCCCCGCCGGGACAGGGAGGACAGATACGCAGTATTTT.

The chain employs TRBV6-6 and TRBJ2-7; TRBD2 aligns across 7 bases. CDR3 length: 17 residues. Losses at the gene ends were 0 bases for V and 0 bases for J; bases not matched to a gene: 8. CDR1 MNHNY and CDR2 SVGAGI come from the germline V gene (reference sequence). In DNA form, the CDR3 reads TGTGCCAGCAGTTACTCTTTTGGTAGCGGGTACTCCTACGAGCAGTACTTC. Its translation: CASSYSFGSGYSYEQYF.

J is TRBJ2-1 and V is TRBV7-9; 10 bases line up with TRBD2. The CDR3 consists of 14 residues. The trim removed 5 bases at V and 8 bases at J, leaving 6 bases unmatched. The germline gives CDR1 SEHNR, CDR2 FQNEAQ (reference sequence). The CDR3, as DNA: TGTGCCAGCAGCAGCCTAGCGGGAGTATATGAGCAGTTCTTC. Its translation: CASSSLAGVYEQFF.

For the CDR3, the DNA is TGCGCCAGCAGCTTGCCCTCAACTAGCGGAAGCACAGATACGCAGTATTTT. Protein sequence: CASSLPSTSGSTDTQYF. The J gene is TRBJ2-3, the V gene TRBV5-1, with 8 positions matching TRBD2. From germline, CDR1 is SGHRS and CDR2 YFSETQ. This CDR3 has 17 amino acids. The junction had 7 bases not matched to a gene; V was cut back by 1 base and J by 0 bases.

The V call is TRBV5-8, the J call TRBJ2-5; 14 bases line up with TRBD2. CDR1 is SGHTS and CDR2 is YDEGEE in the germline V gene. Trimming cost V 4 bases and J 2 bases; bases outside gene matches: 7. The CDR3 is made up of 17 amino acids. CDR3 protein: CASSPGLAGGWQETQYF. In DNA form, the CDR3 reads TGTGCCAGCAGCCCCGGACTAGCGGGGGGCTGGCAAGAGACCCAGTACTTC.

The rearrangement uses TRBV9 and TRBJ1-2; D not certain. The V end was cut by 3 bases, the J end by 3 bases, with 18 bases between. Germline V gene lookup returns CDR1 SGDLS and CDR2 YYNGEE. The CDR3 has 16 residues. In DNA, the CDR3 is TGTGCCAGCAGCGATAGCCGGGGTCGCGGAGACTATGGCTACACCTTC. It encodes CASSDSRGRGDYGYTF.

Here the CDR3 reads CSASGTSGSTDTQYF. In DNA, the CDR3 is TGCAGTGCTAGCGGGACTAGCGGGAGTACAGATACGCAGTATTTT. V and J are TRBV20-1 and TRBJ2-3; 14 nucleotides line up with TRBD2. Germline lookup yields CDR1 DFQATT and CDR2 SNEGSKA (reference sequence). This CDR3 region has 15 residues. V gave up 3 bases and J gave up 3 bases; unmatched junction bases: 2.

This chain links TRBV9 with TRBJ1-1, with D tentatively TRBD1 (5 bases). The CDR3 is 14 amino acids. The V gene lost 0 bases and the J gene lost 3 bases, with 9 bases spanning the gap. From germline, CDR1 is SGDLS and CDR2 YYNGEE. CDR3 nucleotide sequence: TGTGCCAGCAGCGTAGTCGGGGGGTACACTGAAGCTTTCTTT. This codes for CASSVVGGYTEAFF.

This clonotype was seen many times. CDR3 coding DNA: TGTGCCAACCCGAGGGGGGGGATCTATGGCTACACCTTC. It translates to CANPRGGIYGYTF. The genes are TRBV21-1 and TRBJ1-2; the DNA was not used to check the table's D call, TRBD1. TRBV21-1 is annotated as a pseudogene. The CDR3 contains 13 residues.

In nucleotides, the CDR3 is TGTGCCAGCAGCTTAATGGCTAATTACGTCTACGAGCAGTACTTC. Translated, it gives CASSLMANYVYEQYF. V and J are TRBV7-9 and TRBJ2-7; D unresolved. Trimming pared 2 bases from V and 3 bases from J, leaving 14 bases between. The CDR3 sequence is 15 residues long. Looked up from germline, CDR1 is SEHNR and CDR2 is FQNEAQ (reference sequence).

The rearrangement uses TRBV6-6 and TRBJ2-1; a possible D gene is TRBD1 (6 bases). CDR1 MNHNY and CDR2 SVGAGI come from the germline V gene (reference sequence). This CDR3 spans 15 amino acids. V lost 5 bases and J 5 bases, leaving 16 bases between the germline ends. Here the CDR3 reads CASSPQGWGNNEQFF. CDR3 DNA sequence: TGTGCCAGCAGTCCACAGGGATGGGGGAACAATGAGCAGTTCTTC.

This chain links TRBV5-1 with TRBJ1-4; tentative D call: TRBD1 (5 bases). Per the germline V gene, CDR1 is SGHRS and CDR2 is YFSETQ. V was shortened by 4 bases and J by 6 bases, with 16 bases between the two germline ends. The CDR3 covers 15 residues. The CDR3 region is CASSPWGGSDEKLFF. The DNA for the CDR3 is TGCGCCAGCAGCCCCTGGGGGGGTTCGGATGAAAAACTGTTTTTT.

This clonotype was seen more than once but under ten times. One end of the junction fails to match germline, which may point to a read error. V gene TRBV5-1 combines with J gene TRBJ2-5, with D possibly matching TRBD1 (5 bases). CDR1 and CDR2 from the germline V gene are SGHRS and YFSETQ. This CDR3 spans 13 amino acids. As DNA, the CDR3 is TGTGCCAGCAGCTTGGGGCCCCAAGAGACCCAGTACTTC. Protein product: CASSLGPQETQYF.